The rows below give T cell receptor beta chains drawn from one sample of a study of blood T cell repertoires in COVID-19. The assay was immunoSEQ multiplex PCR, and TCRdb's table has in-frame clones only and misses some. The table includes under 300,000 clones, about nine tenths detected once. The sequencing input was PBMCs or T cells enriched from blood (not recorded which). These receptors all stem from a human donor in a cohort exposed to, infected with or recovered from COVID-19 (not recorded which). The donor label of this sample is uncertain. Each CDR3 is given with its conserved first and last residue. A D gene is named only where the DNA matches it firmly. Expanded clones are given a class, and other clones once, few, many or no size at all.

d_call,clone_size,v_call,j_call,cdr3_nt,cdr3_aa
TRBD1,NA,TRBV6-5,TRBJ1-2,TGTGCCAGCAGTTACCGGACAGGGGGTGACTATGGCTACACCTTC,CASSYRTGGDYGYTF
NA,NA,TRBV30,TRBJ1-1,TGTGCCTGGAGTCCCTCGGCGGGGACTGAAGCTTTCTTT,CAWSPSAGTEAFF
NA,NA,TRBV2,TRBJ1-4,TGTGCCAGCAGTGGACAGGATTCTAATGAAAAACTGTTTTTT,CASSGQDSNEKLFF
TRBD1,NA,TRBV27,TRBJ1-2,TGTGCCAGCAGTTTGAGAGGGACAGGGTACGGCTACACCTTC,CASSLRGTGYGYTF
TRBD1,few,TRBV19,TRBJ1-6,TGTGCCAGTAGTGACTCGCAGGGGGCCCGGAATTCACCCCTCCACTTT,CASSDSQGARNSPLHF
NA,NA,TRBV5-1,TRBJ2-3,TGCGCCAGCAGCTTGGGGGACTTGCAGAAAGATACGCAGTATTTT,CASSLGDLQKDTQYF
TRBD2,NA,TRBV27,TRBJ2-4,TGTGCCAGCAGTTCCCCGCTAGCGGGGGGGCCGAGCAAAAACATTCAGTACTTC,CASSSPLAGGPSKNIQYF
NA,NA,TRBV24-1,TRBJ2-3,TGTGCCACCAGTGATTTGCGGGGAGAGACAGATACGCAGTATTTT,CATSDLRGETDTQYF
TRBD1,NA,TRBV5-1,TRBJ2-1,TGCGCCAGCAGCTTGGACGGGACAGGGAGGAATGAGCAGTTCTTC,CASSLDGTGRNEQFF
NA,NA,TRBV28,TRBJ1-6,TGTGCCAGCAGGGCCGCGGATAATTCACCCCTCCACTTT,CASRAADNSPLHF
TRBD1,NA,TRBV9,TRBJ1-2,TGTGCCAGCAGCGCACAGGGGGTCTATGGCTACACCTTC,CASSAQGVYGYTF
TRBD1,NA,TRBV19,TRBJ2-1,TGTGCCAGTAGTATAGACTCGGGACAGAAAAACAATGAGCAGTTCTTC,CASSIDSGQKNNEQFF
TRBD1,NA,TRBV6-2/TRBV6-3,TRBJ1-2,TGTGCCAGCAGTTACGAGGCAGGGGGCTACTATGGCTACACCTTC,CASSYEAGGYYGYTF
NA,NA,TRBV13,TRBJ2-7,TGTGCCAGCAGCTTAGGGTCCCAAAATTCCTACGAGCAGTACTTC,CASSLGSQNSYEQYF
NA,NA,TRBV12-3/TRBV12-4,TRBJ2-2,TGTGCCAGCACCAACAAAGTAACCGGGGAGCTGTTTTTT,CASTNKVTGELFF
NA,NA,TRBV3-1/TRBV3-2,TRBJ2-1,TGTGCCAGCAGCCAAGAGTCATCGGGCCGGGAATTAGACAATGAGCAGTTCTTC,CASSQESSGRELDNEQFF
NA,NA,TRBV6-5,TRBJ2-7,TGTGCCAGCCTAGGACTGACGAGCTCCTACGAGCAGTACTTC,CASLGLTSSYEQYF
NA,few,TRBV7-4,TRBJ2-7,TGTGCCAGCAGCTTAGTGTTTCGGGGGGCAGAAAACTCCTACGAGCAGTACTTC,CASSLVFRGAENSYEQYF
TRBD1,NA,TRBV27,TRBJ2-1,TGTGCCAGCAGTTTGTGGACAGGGGACGGTGAGCAGTTCTTC,CASSLWTGDGEQFF
TRBD1,NA,TRBV10-3,TRBJ1-1,TGTGCCATTCACAGGGGGACGGACGATGAAGCTTTCTTT,CAIHRGTDDEAFF
TRBD2,NA,TRBV10-1,TRBJ2-1,TGCGCCAGCAGTGAGTCCTGGACTAGCGGGGGGCCCTCCTACAATGAGCAGTTCTTC,CASSESWTSGGPSYNEQFF
NA,NA,TRBV10-3,TRBJ1-1,TGTGCCATCAGTGAGTCTGGGGGGGGCGGCGTGAACACTGAAGCTTTCTTT,CAISESGGGGVNTEAFF
NA,few,TRBV7-2,TRBJ1-1,TGTGCCAGCAGCTTGAGAATGCTCACTGAAGCTTTCTTT,CASSLRMLTEAFF
NA,few,TRBV27,TRBJ2-3,TGTGCCAGCAGTCGGGTGGTACGGGATACGCAGTATTTT,CASSRVVRDTQYF
TRBD1,NA,TRBV2,TRBJ1-4,TGTGCCAGCACCCTGGACAGGGGTAATGAAAAACTGTTTTTT,CASTLDRGNEKLFF
NA,NA,TRBV28,TRBJ2-5,TGTGCCAGCAGTTCCGGGGGAGTAGAGACCCAGTACTTC,CASSSGGVETQYF
TRBD1,NA,TRBV3-1/TRBV3-2,TRBJ1-2,TGTGCCAGCAGCCAAAGGGCAGGGGGAACGGGTGGCTACACCTTC,CASSQRAGGTGGYTF
TRBD1,NA,TRBV7-3,TRBJ1-1,TGTGCCAGCAGCCCCGGGACAGGGGATCGGGCTTTCTTT,CASSPGTGDRAFF
TRBD1,NA,TRBV2,TRBJ1-4,TGTGCCGGGGGACAGGGAGGAACTAATGAAAAACTGTTTTTT,CAGGQGGTNEKLFF
NA,NA,TRBV21-1,TRBJ1-2,TGTGCCAGCAGCGTCCGGGACAGGCTTAGGTATGGCTACACCTTC,CASSVRDRLRYGYTF
NA,NA,TRBV10-3,TRBJ2-3,TGTGCCATCACCAACGGGGATACGCAGTATTTT,CAITNGDTQYF
TRBD2,NA,TRBV5-1,TRBJ2-1,TGCGCCAGCAGCTCTAGACTAGCGGGGGGAATGAGCAATGAGCAGTTCTTC,CASSSRLAGGMSNEQFF
NA,NA,TRBV3-1/TRBV3-2,TRBJ1-2,TGTGCCAGCAGCCACGGACGGGGCTATGGCTACACCTTC,CASSHGRGYGYTF
NA,NA,TRBV5-4,TRBJ1-6,TGTGCCAGCAGCTACCAATCACCCACCAGTCCCCTCCACTTT,CASSYQSPTSPLHF
TRBD1,NA,TRBV9,TRBJ2-4,TGTGCCAGCAGCCCACGGGACAGGCCGGCCCACCCTCAGTACTTC,CASSPRDRPAHPQYF
TRBD1,NA,TRBV7-8,TRBJ2-2,TGTGCCAGCAGCTCTACAGGGGGGTCGAACACCGGGGAGCTGTTTTTT,CASSSTGGSNTGELFF
TRBD1,NA,TRBV30,TRBJ1-3,TGTGCCTTGGGACAGGGGCCTGGAAACACCATATATTTT,CALGQGPGNTIYF
NA,NA,TRBV24-1,TRBJ2-7,TGTGCCACCAGTCGGTTGGCAGGCAAGACCTACGAGCAGTACTTC,CATSRLAGKTYEQYF
TRBD2,NA,TRBV11-2,TRBJ2-3,TGTGCCACCTCAAGCGGGGTCACAGATACGCAGTATTTT,CATSSGVTDTQYF
NA,NA,TRBV4-1,TRBJ1-2,TGCGCCAGCAGCCAAGTCCTCGGTGGTGGGAGGGAGGATAATGGCTACACCTTC,CASSQVLGGGREDNGYTF
TRBD1,NA,TRBV19,TRBJ2-5,TGTGCCAGTAGTCCCAGGGACAGGGATGAAGAGACCCAGTACTTC,CASSPRDRDEETQYF
NA,NA,TRBV6-6,TRBJ2-2,TGTGCCAGCAGTTACTTCGACAGTCGGAACACCGGGGAGCTGTTTTTT,CASSYFDSRNTGELFF
NA,NA,TRBV10-3,TRBJ2-3,TGTGCCATCAGTGGACCGACTAGTAAGGATACGCAGTATTTT,CAISGPTSKDTQYF
NA,NA,TRBV6-5,TRBJ2-1,TGTGCCAGCAGAAGACTAGGGTACAATGAGCAGTTCTTC,CASRRLGYNEQFF
NA,NA,TRBV5-1,TRBJ1-6,TGCGCCAGCAGCTTGGCATTTTCCCAGGGTTCACCCCTCCACTTT,CASSLAFSQGSPLHF
NA,NA,TRBV1,TRBJ1-5,TGCACCAGCAGCCAAGATCTTACGACAGGCCGGTGGAGGTTGAATAATCAGCCCCAGCATTTT,CTSSQDLTTGRWRLNNQPQHF
TRBD1,once,TRBV27,TRBJ2-1,TGTGCCAGCAGTTTGATCGAAGGGGGCCATGAGCAGTTCTTC,CASSLIEGGHEQFF
NA,NA,TRBV11-2,TRBJ1-3,TGTGCCAGCAGCTTAGGTTCCAGGCAGTACTTTGGAAACACCATATATTTT,CASSLGSRQYFGNTIYF
TRBD2,NA,TRBV9,TRBJ2-2,TGTGCCAGCAGCGTGGAAACGGGGCTAGCGGGGTTCGGGGAGCTGTTTTTT,CASSVETGLAGFGELFF
TRBD2,NA,TRBV5-1,TRBJ2-5,TGCGCCAGCAGCGAGCGAACTAGCGGGGCCAGGACCCAGTACTTC,CASSERTSGARTQYF
TRBD2,NA,TRBV4-2,TRBJ2-1,TGTGCCAGCAGCCAGGGGGGGGAGAACAATGAGCAGTTCTTC,CASSQGGENNEQFF
TRBD2,once,TRBV14,TRBJ2-1,TGTGCCAGCAGCTCTAGGACTAGCGGGGGTACGATCTTC,CASSSRTSGGTIF
TRBD1,NA,TRBV18,TRBJ2-7,TGTGCCAGCTCACCACTCGAGGGGGCGGCAAAGGAGCAGTACTTC,CASSPLEGAAKEQYF
TRBD1,NA,TRBV5-1,TRBJ2-7,TGCGCCAGCAGCCCTTCTCACAGGGGCGACGAGCAGTACTTC,CASSPSHRGDEQYF